This TCR beta chain was profiled in a study of blood T cell repertoires in COVID-19. Study-level information: Acute-phase and convalescent COVID-19 samples originated in the United States, Italy and Spain. T cells, B-cell-depleted T cells, or PBMCs provided the cDNA or gDNA that served as material.

This clone appeared a few times. CDR1 MDHEN and CDR2 SYDVKM come from the germline V gene. The CDR3 has 11 amino acids. V was trimmed by 7 bases and J by 4 bases, leaving 5 bases between them. Authors' analysis steps: Amplification with reference gene primers provided the estimates of nucleated cell counts. Measured with immunoSEQ multiplex PCR; TCRdb has only the in-frame clones, and not every one. That table gives V, J and clone size, and the DNA gave D and trimming. The repertoire has 150,000 to 200,000 clones, approximately 79% of them found once; the top ten carry 15% to 20%. This receptor was obtained from a man between 60 and 75 years old with active or convalescent COVID-19. The sequenced material came from peripheral blood. This chain connects TRBV28 to TRBJ1-3; the D is unclear. CDR3 sequence reads: CASNGGNTIYF. The CDR3 coding sequence is TGTGCCAGCAATGGCGGAAACACCATATATTTT.